This TCR beta chain stems from a study of cytomegalovirus exposure and HLA in healthy donors. Overall study: The early release's HLA-typed donors yielded 78 million or so unique TCRs.

Note on this clone: What it binds is unknown.

Regarding the study as a whole: For presence/absence analyses, sequencing depth was assumed to be roughly uniform across donors. Associated with cytomegalovirus, according to the listing, were some 180 TCR beta chains.

A multiplex PCR was run with 60 Vbeta primers and 13 Jbeta primers. Original data processing: Unique TCR beta chains totaled some 88 million in a later count, with 8.5 million to 12 million of them shared. The assay was immunoSEQ multiplex PCR, and TCRdb's table has in-frame clones only and misses some. V and J calls and clone size are as listed in that table; D and trimming were resolved from the DNA. The table records about 210,000 clones, around 83% of them present only once. The CDR3 runs 15 residues. Germline CDR1 LNHDA, CDR2 SQIVND (reference sequence). J gave up 3 bases and V 5 bases, and 7 bases lay outside the gene matches.

This chain connects TRBV19 to TRBJ1-1, with TRBD1 matching 9 bases. The origin of this receptor is a woman in her forties or fifties in good health and CMV-seropositive. Input material: PBMCs. The CDR3 bases are TGTGCCAGTAGTCAACGGGACAGGGAGGACACTGAAGCTTTCTTT. Translation gives CASSQRDREDTEAFF.